This TCR beta chain was recovered during a study of T-cell memory formation after mild COVID-19. Study at large: TCR clusters mostly belonged to single donors. Overall study findings and caveats: Clones that shrank (day 15 to 85) were balanced CD4/CD8, whereas later expanders leaned CD4+. Pre-infection memory harbored some responding clones, suggesting cross-reactive memory joined.

The CDR3 has 13 residues. V was cut by 6 bases and J by 8 bases, with 16 bases left in between. Germline-derived CDR1 and CDR2 are MNHNS and SASEGT. After 5'RACE with constant-segment primers, TCR alpha and TCR beta cDNA libraries carrying sample barcodes and UMIs were obtained. MiXCR, run by TCRdb on the 5' RACE reads, gives a single entry per CDR3 protein. The sample yields about 440,000 distinct CDR3 sequences, 20% seen once. To note about this clonotype: Its antigen is undetermined.

This chain connects TRBV6-1 to TRBJ1-1, with a weak D call TRBD1 (5 bases). This sequence was found in an adult woman who had mild COVID-19 (a few samples of this study predate the infection). Cell type and time point are not known. Sequenced: PBMCs or a T cell subset sorted from them (not recorded which). The CDR3 is CASRDRGGSEAFF. CDR3 nucleotide sequence: TGTGCCAGCAGAGATCGTGGGGGATCGGAAGCTTTCTTT.